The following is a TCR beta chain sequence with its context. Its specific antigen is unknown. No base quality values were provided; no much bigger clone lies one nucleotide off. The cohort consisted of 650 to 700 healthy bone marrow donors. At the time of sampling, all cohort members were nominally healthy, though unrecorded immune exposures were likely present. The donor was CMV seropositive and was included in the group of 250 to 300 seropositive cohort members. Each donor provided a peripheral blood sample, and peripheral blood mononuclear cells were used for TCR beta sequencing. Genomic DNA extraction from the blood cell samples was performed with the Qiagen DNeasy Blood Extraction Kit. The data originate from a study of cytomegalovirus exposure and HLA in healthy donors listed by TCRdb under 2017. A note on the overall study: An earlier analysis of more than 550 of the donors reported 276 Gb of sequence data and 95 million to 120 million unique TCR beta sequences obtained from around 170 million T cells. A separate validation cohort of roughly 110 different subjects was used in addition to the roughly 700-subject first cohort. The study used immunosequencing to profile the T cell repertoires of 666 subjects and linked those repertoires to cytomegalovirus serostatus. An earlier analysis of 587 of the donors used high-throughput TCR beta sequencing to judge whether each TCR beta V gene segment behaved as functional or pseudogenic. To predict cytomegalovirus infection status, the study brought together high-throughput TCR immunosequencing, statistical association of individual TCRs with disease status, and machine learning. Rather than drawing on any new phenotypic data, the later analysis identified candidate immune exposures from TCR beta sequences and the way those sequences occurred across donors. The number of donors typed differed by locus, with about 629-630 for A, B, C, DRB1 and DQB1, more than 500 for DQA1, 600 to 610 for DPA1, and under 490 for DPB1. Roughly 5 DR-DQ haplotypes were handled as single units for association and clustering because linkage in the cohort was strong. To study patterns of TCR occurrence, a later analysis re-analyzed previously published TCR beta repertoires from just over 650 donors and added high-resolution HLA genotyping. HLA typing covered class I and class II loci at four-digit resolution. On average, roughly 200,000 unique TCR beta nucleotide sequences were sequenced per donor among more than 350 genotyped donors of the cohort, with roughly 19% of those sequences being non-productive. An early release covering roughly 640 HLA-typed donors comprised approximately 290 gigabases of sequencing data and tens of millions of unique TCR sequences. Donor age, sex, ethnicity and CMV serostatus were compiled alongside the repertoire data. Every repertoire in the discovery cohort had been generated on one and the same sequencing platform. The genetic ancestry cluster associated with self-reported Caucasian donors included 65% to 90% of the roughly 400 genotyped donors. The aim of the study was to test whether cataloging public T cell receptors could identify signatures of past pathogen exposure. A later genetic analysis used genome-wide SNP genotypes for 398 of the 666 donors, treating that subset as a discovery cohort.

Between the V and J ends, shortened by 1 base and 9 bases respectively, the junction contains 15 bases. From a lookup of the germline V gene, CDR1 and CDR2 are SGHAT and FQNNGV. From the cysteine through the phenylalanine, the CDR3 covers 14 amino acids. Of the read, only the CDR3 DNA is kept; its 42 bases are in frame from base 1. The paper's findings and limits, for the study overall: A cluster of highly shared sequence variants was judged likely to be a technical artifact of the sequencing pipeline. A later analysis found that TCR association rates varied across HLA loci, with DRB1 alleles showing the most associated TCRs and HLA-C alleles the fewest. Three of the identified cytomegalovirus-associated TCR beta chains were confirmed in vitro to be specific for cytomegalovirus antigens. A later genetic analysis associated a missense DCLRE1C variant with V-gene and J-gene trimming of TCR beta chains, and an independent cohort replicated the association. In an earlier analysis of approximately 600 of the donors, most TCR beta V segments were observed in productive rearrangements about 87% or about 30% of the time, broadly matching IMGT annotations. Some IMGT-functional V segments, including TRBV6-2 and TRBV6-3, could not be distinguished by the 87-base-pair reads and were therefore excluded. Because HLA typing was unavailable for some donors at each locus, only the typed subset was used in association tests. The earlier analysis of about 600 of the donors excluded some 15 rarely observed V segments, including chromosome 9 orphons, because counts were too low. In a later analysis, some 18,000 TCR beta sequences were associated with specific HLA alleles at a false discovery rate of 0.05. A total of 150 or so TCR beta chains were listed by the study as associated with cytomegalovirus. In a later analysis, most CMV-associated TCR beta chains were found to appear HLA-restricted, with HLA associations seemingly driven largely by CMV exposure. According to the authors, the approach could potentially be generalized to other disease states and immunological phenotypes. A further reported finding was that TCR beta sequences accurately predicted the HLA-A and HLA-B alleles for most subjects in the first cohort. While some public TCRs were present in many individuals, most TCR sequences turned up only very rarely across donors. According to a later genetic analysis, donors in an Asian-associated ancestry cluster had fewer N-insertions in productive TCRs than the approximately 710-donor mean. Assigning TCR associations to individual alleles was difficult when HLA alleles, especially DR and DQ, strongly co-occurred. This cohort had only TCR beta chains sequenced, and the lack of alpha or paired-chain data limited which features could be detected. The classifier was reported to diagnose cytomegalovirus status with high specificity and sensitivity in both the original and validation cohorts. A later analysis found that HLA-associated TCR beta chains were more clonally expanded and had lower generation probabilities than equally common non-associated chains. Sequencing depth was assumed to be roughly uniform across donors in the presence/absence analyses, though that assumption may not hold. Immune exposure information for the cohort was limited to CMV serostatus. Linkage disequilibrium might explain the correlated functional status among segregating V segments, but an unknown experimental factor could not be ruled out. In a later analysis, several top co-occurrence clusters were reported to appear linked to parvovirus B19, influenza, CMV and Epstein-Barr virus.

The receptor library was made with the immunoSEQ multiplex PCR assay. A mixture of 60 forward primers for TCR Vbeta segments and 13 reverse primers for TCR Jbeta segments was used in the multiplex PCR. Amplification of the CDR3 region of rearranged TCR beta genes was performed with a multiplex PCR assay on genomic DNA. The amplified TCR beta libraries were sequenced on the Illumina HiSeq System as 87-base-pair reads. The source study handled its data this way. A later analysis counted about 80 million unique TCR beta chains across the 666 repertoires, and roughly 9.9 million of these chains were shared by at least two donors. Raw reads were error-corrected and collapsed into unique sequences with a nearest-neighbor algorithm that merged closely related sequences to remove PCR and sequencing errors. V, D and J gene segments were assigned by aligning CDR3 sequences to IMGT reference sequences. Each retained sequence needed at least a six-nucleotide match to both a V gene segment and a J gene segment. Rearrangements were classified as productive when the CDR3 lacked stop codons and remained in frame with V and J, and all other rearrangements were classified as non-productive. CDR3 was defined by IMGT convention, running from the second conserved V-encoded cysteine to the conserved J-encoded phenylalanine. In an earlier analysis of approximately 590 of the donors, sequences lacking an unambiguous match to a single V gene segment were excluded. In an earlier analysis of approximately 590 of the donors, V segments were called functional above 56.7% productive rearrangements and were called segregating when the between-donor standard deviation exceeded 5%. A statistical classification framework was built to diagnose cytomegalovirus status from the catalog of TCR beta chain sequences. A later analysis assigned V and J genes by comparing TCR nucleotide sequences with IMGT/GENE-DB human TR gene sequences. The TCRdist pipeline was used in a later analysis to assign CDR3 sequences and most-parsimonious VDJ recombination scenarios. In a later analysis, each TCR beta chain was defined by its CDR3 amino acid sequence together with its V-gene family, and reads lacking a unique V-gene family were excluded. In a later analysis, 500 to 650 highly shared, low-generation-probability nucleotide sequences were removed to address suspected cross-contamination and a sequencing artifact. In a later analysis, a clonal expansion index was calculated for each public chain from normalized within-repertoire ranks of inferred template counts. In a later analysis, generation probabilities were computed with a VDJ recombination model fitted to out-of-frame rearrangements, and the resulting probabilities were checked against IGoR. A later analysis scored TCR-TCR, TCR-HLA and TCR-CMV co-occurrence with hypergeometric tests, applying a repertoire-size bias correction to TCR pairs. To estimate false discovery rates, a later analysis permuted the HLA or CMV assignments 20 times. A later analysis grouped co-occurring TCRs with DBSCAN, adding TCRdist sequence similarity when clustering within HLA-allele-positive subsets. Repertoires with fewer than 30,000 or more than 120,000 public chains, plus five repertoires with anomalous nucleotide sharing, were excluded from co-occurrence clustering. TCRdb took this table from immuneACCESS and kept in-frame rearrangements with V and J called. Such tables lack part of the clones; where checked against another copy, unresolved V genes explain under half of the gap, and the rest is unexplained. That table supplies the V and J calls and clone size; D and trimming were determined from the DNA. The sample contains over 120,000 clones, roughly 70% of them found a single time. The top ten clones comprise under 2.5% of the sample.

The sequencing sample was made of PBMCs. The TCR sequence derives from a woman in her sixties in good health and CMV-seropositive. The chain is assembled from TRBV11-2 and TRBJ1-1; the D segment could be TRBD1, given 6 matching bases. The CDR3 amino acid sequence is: CASSLASVDRQAFF. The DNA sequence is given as TGTGCCAGCAGCTTAGCTTCGGTCGACAGGCAAGCTTTCTTT.